This paragraph reports one T cell receptor beta chain. This entry comes from a study of T cell responses to AZD1222 COVID-19 vaccine. The assay was immunoSEQ multiplex PCR, and TCRdb's table has in-frame clones only and misses some. The table includes 100,000 to 150,000 clones, 85% to 90% detected once. This specimen was peripheral blood, taken on day 0 of AZD1222 vaccination. This receptor was taken from an adult in good health.

CDR3 nucleotide sequence: TGTGCCAGCAGCTTGGCCGTCTTGCCCACAGATACGCAGTATTTT. Protein: CASSLAVLPTDTQYF. The chain joins TRBV5-5 to TRBJ2-3; D is ambiguous. Trimming pared 0 bases from V and 2 bases from J, leaving 10 bases between. Germline V CDR1 and CDR2: SGHKS, YYEKEE (reference sequence). CDR3 length: 15 amino acids. The full variable domain, its missing parts supplied by reference TRBV5-5 and TRBJ2-3, is DAGVTQSPTHLIKTRGQQVTLRCSPISGHKSVSWYQQVLGQGPQFIFQYYEKEERGRGNFPDRFSARQFPNYSSELNVNALLLGDSALYLCASSLAVLPTDTQYFGPGTRLTVL.